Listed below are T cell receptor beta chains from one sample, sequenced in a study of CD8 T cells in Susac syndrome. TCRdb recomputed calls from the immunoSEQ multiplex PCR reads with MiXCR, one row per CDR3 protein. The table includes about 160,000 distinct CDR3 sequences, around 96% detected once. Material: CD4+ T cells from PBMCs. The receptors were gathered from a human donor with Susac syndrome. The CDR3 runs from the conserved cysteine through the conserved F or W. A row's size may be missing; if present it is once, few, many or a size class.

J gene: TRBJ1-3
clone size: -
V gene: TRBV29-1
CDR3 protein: CSAEGSSGNTIYF

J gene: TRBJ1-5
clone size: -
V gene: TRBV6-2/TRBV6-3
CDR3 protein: CASSYSRGPNQPQHF

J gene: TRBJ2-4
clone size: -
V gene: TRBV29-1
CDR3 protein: CSVGPARGEGTKNIQYF

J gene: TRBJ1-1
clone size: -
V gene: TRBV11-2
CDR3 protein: CASSKRQGGTEAFF

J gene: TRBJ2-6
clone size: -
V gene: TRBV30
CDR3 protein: CAWSAGSGANVLTF

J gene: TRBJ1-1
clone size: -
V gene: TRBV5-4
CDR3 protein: CASKPGEDTEAFF

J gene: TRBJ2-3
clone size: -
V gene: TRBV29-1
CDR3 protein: CSVSSGGTDTQYF

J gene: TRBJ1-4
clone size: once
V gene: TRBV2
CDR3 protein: CASRAGGGSEKLFF

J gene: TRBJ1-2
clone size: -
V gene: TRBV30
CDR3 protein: CAWMEGGYGYTF

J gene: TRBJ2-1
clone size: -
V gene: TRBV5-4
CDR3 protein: CASSSRDWSYNEQFF

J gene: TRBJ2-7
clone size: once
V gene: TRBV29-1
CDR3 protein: CSVRLNYEQYF

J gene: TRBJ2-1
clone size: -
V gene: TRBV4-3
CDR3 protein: CASSPKPSGRYNEQFF

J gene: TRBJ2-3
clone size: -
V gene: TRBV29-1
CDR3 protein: CSVEVGTSGRTDTQYF

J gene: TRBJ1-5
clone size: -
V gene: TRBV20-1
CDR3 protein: CSARDQEFRVGQPQHF

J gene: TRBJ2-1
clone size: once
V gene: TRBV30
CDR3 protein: CAWRVVFEQFF

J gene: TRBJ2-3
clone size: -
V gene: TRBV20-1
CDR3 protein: CSARWLTDTQYF

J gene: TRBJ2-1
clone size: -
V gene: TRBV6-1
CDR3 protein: CASSPFGLAVNEQFF

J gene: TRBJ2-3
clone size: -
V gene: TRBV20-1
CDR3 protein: CSAPSGTTHTDTQYF

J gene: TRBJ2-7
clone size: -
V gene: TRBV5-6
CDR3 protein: CASSGLAGGTYEQYF

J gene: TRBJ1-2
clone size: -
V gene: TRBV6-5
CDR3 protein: CASSLGVNYGYTF

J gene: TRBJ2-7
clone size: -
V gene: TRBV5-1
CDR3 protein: CASSRDGDRAQEQYF

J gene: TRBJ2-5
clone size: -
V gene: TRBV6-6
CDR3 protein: CASSYSQQGARETQYF

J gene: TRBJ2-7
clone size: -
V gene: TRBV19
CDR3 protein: CASSSPGKSDEQYF

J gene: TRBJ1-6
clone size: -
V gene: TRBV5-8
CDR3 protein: CASSLAPIHNSPLHF

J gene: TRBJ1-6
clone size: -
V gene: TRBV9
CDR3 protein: CASSPRQGGSPLHF

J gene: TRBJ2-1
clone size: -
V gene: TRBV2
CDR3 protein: CASRSIGSHNEQFF

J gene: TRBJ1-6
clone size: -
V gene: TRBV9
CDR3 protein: CASSLRGSGSPLHF

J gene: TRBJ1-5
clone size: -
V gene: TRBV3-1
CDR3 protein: CASSPGQISNQPQHF

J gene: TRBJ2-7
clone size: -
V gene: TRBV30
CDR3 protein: CAWSGDRSSSYEQYF

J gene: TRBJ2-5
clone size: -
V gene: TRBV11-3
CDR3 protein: CASSLGGRGPETQYF

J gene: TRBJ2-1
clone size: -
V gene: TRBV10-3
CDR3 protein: CAIRTSIEQFF

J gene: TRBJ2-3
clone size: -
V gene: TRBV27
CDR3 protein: CASSRSSGRATDTQYF

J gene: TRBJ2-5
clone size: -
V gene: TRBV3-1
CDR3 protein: CASSQVVEYQETQYF

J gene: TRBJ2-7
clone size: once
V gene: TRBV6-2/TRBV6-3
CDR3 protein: CASSYSKSRGQYF

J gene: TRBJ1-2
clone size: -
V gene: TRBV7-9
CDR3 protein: CASSLEVPESGYTF

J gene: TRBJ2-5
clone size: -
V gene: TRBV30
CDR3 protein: CAWSTGQPQETQYF

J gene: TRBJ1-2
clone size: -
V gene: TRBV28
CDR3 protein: CASSFPYGYTF

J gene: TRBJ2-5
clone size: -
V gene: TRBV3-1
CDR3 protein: CASSHRAETQYF

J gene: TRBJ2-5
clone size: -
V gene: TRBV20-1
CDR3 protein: CSAALGPETQYF

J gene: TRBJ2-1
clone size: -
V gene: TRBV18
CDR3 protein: CASSRTGGQGYNEQFF

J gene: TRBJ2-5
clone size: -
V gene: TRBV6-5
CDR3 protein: CASSYSRGEGARGETQYF

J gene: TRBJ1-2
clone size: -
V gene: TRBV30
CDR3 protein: CAWTSGGNGYTF

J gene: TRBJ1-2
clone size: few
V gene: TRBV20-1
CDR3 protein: CSATGSNYGYTF

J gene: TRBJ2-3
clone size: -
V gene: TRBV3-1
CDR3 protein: CASSQDTQALRTQYF

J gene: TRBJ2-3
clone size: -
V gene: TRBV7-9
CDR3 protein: CATGDTQYF

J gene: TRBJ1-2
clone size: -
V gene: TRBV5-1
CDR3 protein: CASGLLGDYGYTF

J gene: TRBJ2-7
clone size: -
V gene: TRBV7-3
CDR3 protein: CASSPQQDTRSYEQYF

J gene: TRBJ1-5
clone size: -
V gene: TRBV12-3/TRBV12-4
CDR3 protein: CASSLESTADQPQHF